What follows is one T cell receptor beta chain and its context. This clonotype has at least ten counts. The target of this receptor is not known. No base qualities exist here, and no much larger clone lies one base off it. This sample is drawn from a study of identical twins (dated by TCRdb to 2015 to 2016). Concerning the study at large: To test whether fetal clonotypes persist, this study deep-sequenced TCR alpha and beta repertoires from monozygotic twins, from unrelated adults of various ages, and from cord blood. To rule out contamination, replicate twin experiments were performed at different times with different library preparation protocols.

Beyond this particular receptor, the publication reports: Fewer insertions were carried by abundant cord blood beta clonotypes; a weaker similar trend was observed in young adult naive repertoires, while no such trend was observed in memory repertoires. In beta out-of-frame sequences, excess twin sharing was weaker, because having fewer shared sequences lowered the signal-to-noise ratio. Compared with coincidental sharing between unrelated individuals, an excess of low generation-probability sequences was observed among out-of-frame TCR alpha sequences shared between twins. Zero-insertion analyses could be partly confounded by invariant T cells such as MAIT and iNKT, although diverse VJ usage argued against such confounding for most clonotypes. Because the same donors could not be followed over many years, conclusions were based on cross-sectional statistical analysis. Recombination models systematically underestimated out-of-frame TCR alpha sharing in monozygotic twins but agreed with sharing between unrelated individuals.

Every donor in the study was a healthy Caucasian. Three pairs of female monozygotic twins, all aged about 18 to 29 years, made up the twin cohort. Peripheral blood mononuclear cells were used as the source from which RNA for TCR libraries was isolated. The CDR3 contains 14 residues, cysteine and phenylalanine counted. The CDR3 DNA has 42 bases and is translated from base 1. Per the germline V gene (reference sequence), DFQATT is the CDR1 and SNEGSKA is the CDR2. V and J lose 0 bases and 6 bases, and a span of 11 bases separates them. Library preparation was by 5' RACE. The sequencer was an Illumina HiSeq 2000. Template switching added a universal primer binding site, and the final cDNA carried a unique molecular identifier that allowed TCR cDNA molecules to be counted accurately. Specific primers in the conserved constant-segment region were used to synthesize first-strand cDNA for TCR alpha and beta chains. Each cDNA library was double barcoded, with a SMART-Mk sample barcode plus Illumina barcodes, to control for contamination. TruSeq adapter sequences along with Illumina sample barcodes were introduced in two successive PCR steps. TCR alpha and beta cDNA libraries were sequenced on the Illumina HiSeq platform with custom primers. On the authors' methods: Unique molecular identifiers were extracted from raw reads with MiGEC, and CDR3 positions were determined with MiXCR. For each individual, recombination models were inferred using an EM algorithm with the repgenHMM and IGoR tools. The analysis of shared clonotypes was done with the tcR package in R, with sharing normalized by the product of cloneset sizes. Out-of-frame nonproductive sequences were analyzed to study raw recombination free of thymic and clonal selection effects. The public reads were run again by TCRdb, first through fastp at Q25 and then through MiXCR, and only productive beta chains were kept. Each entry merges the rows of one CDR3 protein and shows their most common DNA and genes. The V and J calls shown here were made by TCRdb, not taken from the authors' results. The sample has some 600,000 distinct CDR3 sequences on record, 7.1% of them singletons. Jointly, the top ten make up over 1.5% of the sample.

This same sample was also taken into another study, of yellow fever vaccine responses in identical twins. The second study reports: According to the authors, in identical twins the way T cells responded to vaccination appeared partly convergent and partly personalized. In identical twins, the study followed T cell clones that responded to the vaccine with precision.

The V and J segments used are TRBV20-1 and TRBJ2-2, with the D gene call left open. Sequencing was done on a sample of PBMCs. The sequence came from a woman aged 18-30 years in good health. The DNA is TGCAGTGCTAGAGAGAGTGGGCGGCCCGGGGAGCTGTTTTTT. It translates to CSARESGRPGELFF.